This T cell receptor (beta chain) originates from a study of cytomegalovirus exposure and HLA in healthy donors. Study background: Earlier findings included about 120 million unique TCR beta sequences obtained from 150 million to 200 million T cells. The study's findings and limits: Productive status was seen about 87% or about 30% of the time for most TCR beta V segments in an earlier analysis. In a later analysis, V- and J-gene trimming of beta chains associated with a DCLRE1C missense variant, replicated independently. HLA alleles showed associations with fewer than 20,000 TCR beta sequences in a later analysis, at a 0.05 false discovery rate.

At least ten counts were recorded for this clone. Its antigen remains unknown. The PCR contained 60 Vbeta and 13 Jbeta primers. Libraries were prepared by immunoSEQ multiplex PCR; TCRdb keeps only in-frame clonotypes and omits some of them. The repertoire holds approximately 150,000 clones, with over 65% as singletons. The CDR3 sequence is 13 residues long. The germline V gene has CDR1 SGHNT and CDR2 YYREEE (reference sequence). V was shortened by 2 bases and J by 8 bases, with 13 bases between the two germline ends. Sequenced input: PBMCs. The sequence was collected from a man aged 18 to 35 in good health and CMV-seropositive. This chain links TRBV5-4 with TRBJ1-1, with D possibly TRBD1 on 5 matching bases. Here the CDR3 DNA reads TGTGCCAGCAGCTTCCTTCAGGGTCACGAAGCTTTCTTT. Its translation is CASSFLQGHEAFF.